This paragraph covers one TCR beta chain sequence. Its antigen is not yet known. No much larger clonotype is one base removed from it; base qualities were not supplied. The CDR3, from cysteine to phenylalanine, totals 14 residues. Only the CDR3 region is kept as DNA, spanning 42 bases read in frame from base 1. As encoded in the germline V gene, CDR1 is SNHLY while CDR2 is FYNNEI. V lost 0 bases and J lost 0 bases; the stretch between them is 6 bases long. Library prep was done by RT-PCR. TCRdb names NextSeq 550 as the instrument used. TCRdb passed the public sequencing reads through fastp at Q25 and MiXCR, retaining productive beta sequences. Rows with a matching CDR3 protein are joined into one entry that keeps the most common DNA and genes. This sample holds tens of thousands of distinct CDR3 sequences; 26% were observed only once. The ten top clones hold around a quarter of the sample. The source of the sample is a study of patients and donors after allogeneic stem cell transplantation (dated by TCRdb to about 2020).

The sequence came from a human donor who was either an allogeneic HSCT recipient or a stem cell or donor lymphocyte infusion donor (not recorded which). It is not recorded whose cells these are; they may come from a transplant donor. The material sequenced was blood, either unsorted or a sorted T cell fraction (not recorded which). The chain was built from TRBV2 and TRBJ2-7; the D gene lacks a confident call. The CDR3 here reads CASSEARLSYEQYF. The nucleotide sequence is TGTGCCAGCAGTGAAGCCCGCCTCTCCTACGAGCAGTACTTC.